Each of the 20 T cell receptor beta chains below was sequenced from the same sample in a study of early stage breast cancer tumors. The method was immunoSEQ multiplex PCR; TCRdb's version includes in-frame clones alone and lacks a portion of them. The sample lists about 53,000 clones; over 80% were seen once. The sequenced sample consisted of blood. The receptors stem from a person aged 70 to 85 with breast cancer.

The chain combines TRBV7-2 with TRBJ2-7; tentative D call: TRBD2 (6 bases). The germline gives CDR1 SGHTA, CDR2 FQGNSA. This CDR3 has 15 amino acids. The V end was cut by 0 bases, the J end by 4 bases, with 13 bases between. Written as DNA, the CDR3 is TGTGCCAGCAGCTTAGCGACTAGGGGCCGGTACGAGCAGTACTTC. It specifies CASSLATRGRYEQYF.

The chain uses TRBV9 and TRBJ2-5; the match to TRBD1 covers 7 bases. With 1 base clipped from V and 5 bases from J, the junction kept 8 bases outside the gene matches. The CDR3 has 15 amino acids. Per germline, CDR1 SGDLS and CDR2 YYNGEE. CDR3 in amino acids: CASSVRQGQGETQYF. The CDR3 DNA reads TGTGCCAGCAGCGTACGACAGGGCCAGGGGGAGACCCAGTACTTC.

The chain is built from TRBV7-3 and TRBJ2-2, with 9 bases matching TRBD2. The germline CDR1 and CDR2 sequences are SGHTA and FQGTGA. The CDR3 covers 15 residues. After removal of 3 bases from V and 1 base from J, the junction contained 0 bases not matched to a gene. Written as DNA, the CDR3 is TGTGCCAGCAGCTTTAGCGGGGGGAACACCGGGGAGCTGTTTTTT. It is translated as CASSFSGGNTGELFF.

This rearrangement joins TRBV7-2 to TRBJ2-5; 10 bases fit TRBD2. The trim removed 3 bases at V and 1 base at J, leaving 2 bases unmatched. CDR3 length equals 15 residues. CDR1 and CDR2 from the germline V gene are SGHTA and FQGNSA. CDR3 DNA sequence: TGTGCCAGCAGCTTTAGCGGGGGGCGCCAAGAGACCCAGTACTTC. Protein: CASSFSGGRQETQYF.

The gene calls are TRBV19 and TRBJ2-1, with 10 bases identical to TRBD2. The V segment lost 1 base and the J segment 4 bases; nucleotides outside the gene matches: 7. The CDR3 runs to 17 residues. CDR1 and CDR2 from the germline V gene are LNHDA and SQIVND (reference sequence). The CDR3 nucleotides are TGTGCCAGTAGTATAGGACTAGCGGGCCCGCGTTACAATGAGCAGTTCTTC. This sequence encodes CASSIGLAGPRYNEQFF.

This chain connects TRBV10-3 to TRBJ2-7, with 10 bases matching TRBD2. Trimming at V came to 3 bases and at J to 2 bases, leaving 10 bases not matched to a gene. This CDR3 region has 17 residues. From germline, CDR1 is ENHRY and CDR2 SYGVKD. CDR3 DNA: TGTGCCATCAGTGATTCTAGCGGGGGCCAGACCCCCTACGAGCAGTACTTC. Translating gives CAISDSSGGQTPYEQYF.

CDR3 coding DNA: TGTGCCAGCAGCCCCACCGGGACTAGCATGAGAGAGCTGTTTTTT. Protein: CASSPTGTSMRELFF. This chain connects TRBV7-2 to TRBJ2-2; 9 positions agree with TRBD2. Germline CDR1 SGHTA, CDR2 FQGNSA. This CDR3 comprises 15 residues. V lost 5 bases, J lost 11 bases, and 12 bases stayed unmatched.

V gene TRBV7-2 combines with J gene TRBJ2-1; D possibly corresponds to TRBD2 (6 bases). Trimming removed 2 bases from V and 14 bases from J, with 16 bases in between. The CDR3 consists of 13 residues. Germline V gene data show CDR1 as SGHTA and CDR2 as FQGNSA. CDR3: CASSLIGRGVEFF. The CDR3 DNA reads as TGTGCCAGCAGCTTAATAGGGCGGGGAGTGGAGTTCTTC.

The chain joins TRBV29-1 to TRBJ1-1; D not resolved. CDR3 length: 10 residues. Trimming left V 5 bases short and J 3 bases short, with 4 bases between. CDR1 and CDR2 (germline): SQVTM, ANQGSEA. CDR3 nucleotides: TGCAGCGTTTTAGACACTGAAGCTTTCTTT. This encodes CSVLDTEAFF.

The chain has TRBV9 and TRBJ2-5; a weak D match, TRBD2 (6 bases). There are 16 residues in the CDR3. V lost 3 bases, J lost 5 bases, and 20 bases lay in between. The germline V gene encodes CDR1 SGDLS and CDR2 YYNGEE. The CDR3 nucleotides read TGTGCCAGCAGCGCAACCATAAGAGGGGAGGATGAGACCCAGTACTTC. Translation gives CASSATIRGEDETQYF.

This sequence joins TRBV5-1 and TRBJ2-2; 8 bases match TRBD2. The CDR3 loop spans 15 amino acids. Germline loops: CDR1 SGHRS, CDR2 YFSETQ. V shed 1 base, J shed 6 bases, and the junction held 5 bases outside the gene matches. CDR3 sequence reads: CASSLSGLGSGELFF. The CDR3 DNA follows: TGCGCCAGCAGCTTGTCGGGACTAGGTTCCGGGGAGCTGTTTTTT.

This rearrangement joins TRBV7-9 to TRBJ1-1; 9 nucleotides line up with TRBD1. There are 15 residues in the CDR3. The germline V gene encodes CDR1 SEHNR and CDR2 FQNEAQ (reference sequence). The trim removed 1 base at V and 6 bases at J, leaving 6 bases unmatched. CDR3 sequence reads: CASSLVTGGTSEAFF. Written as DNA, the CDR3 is TGTGCCAGCAGCTTAGTGACAGGGGGTACCTCTGAAGCTTTCTTT.

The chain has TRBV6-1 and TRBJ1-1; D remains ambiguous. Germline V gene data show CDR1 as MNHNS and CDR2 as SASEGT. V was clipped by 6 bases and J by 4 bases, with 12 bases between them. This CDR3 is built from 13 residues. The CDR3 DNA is TGTGCCAGCAGGGAGAGGGTGGGCACTGAAGCTTTCTTT. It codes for CASRERVGTEAFF.

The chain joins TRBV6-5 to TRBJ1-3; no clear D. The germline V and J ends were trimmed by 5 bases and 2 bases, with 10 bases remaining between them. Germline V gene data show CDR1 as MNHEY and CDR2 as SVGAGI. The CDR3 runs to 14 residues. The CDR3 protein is CASSTLSTGNTIYF. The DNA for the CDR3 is TGTGCCAGCAGTACCCTCTCTACTGGAAACACCATATATTTT.

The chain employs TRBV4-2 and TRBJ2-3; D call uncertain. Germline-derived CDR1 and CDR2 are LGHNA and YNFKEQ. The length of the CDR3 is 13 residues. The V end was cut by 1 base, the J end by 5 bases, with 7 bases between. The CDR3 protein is CASSQGLEDTQYF. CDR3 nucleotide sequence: TGTGCCAGCAGCCAAGGACTTGAAGATACGCAGTATTTT.

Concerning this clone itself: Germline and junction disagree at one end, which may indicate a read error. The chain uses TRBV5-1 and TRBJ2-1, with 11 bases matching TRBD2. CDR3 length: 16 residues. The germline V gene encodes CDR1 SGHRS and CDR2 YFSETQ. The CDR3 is CASSLDRLAGRNERFF. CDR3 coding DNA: TGCGCCAGCAGCTTGGATCGACTAGCGGGAAGGAATGAGCGGTTCTTC.

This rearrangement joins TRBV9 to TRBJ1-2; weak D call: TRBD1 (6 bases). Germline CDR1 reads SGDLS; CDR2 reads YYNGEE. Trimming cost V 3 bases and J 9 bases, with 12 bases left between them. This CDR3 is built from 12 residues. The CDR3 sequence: CASSGSRDSYTF. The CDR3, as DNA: TGTGCCAGCAGCGGCTCCAGGGACAGCTACACCTTC.

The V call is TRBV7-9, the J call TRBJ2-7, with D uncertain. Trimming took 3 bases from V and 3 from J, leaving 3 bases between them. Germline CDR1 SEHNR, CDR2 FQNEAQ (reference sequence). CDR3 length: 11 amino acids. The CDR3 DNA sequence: TGTGCCAGCAGCTTCCACTACGAGCAGTACTTC. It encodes CASSFHYEQYF.

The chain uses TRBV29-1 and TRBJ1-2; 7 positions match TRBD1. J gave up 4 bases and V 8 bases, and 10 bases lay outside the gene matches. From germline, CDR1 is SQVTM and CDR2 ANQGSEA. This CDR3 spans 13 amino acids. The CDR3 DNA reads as TGCAGCTCTACCGGGACAGAGACCTATGGCTACACCTTC. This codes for CSSTGTETYGYTF.

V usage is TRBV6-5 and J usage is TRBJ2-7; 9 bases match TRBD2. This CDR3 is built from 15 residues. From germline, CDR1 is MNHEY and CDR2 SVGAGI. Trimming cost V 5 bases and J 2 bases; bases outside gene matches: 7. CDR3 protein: CASSTSGGPTYEQYF. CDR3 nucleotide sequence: TGTGCCAGCAGTACCAGCGGGGGGCCAACCTACGAGCAGTACTTC.